Each of the 17 T cell receptor beta chains below was sequenced from the same sample in a study of T cells after yellow fever vaccination. TCRdb called the 5' RACE reads again in MiXCR, with one record for every CDR3 protein. The sample gives over 250,000 distinct CDR3 sequences, approximately 4% of which show up once; 20% to 25% is in the top ten. The material was PBMCs, obtained 5 days after the yellow fever booster vaccination. Receptor source: a man younger than 35 who received the YFV17D yellow fever vaccine.

This clonotype was counted between two and nine times. This chain connects TRBV6-5 to TRBJ2-1; 8 bases align to TRBD2. This CDR3 spans 15 amino acids. Trimming at V came to 7 bases and at J to 2 bases, leaving 7 bases not matched to a gene. The V gene's germline CDR1 is MNHEY and CDR2 SVGAGI. This CDR3 reads CASTPRRGAYNEQFF. In DNA form, the CDR3 reads TGTGCCAGCACCCCCCGGCGGGGGGCCTACAATGAGCAGTTCTTC.

This chain joins TRBV4-3 and TRBJ1-5; 9 nucleotides align to TRBD1. Germline CDR1 and CDR2: LGHNA and YSLEER. Trimming cost V 0 bases and J 11 bases; bases outside gene matches: 11. The CDR3 length is 16 residues. CDR3 region: CASSQDPWTGASAQHF. CDR3 nucleotides: TGCGCCAGCAGCCAAGATCCCTGGACAGGGGCCTCGGCCCAGCATTTT.

V is TRBV7-2 and J is TRBJ1-2; the D gene is possibly TRBD1 (6 bases). Trimming took 5 bases from V and 7 from J, leaving 23 bases between them. The germline gives CDR1 SGHTA, CDR2 FQGNSA. The CDR3 sequence is 16 residues long. CDR3 residues: CASSKGDTLNYGGYTF. CDR3 DNA: TGTGCCAGCAGCAAAGGGGACACGCTAAATTATGGTGGCTACACCTTC.

Many counts were recorded for this clonotype. The genes are TRBV11-2 and TRBJ1-2; maybe TRBD1 (6 bases). Looked up from germline, CDR1 is SGHAT and CDR2 is FQNNGV. Trimming stripped 6 bases from V and 2 bases from J, with 10 bases between. This CDR3 contains 13 residues. The CDR3 spells CASRPQGNYGYTF. The CDR3 coding sequence is TGTGCCAGCAGGCCTCAGGGGAACTATGGCTACACCTTC.

This chain connects TRBV2 to TRBJ2-3; 11 bases map to TRBD1. V shed 8 bases, J shed 5 bases, and the junction held 3 bases outside the gene matches. The CDR3 is 13 amino acids. Germline V gene lookup returns CDR1 SNHLY and CDR2 FYNNEI. Here the CDR3 DNA reads TGTGCCAGCGGACAGGGGGCCGTAGATACGCAGTATTTT. Amino acid sequence: CASGQGAVDTQYF.

The chain combines TRBV4-3 with TRBJ2-7; 8 bases line up with TRBD1. There are 15 residues in the CDR3. Germline-derived CDR1 and CDR2 are LGHNA and YSLEER. After removal of 4 bases from V and 5 bases from J, the junction contained 10 bases not matched to a gene. CDR3 amino acids: CASSRKGTGKDEQYF. CDR3 sequence (DNA): TGCGCCAGCAGCCGTAAGGGGACAGGTAAAGACGAGCAGTACTTC.

This clonotype was observed once. The rearrangement joins TRBV3-1 to TRBJ2-7; 13 positions match TRBD2. CDR1 and CDR2 (germline): LGHDT, YNNKEL (reference sequence). The V gene end was trimmed by 6 bases and the J gene end by 0 bases; junction bases not matched to a gene: 2. There are 15 residues in the CDR3. The CDR3 reads CASRTSGGSSYEQYF. The CDR3 nucleotides are TGTGCCAGCAGGACTAGCGGGGGGTCCTCCTACGAGCAGTACTTC.

The V call is TRBV27, the J call TRBJ1-4, with no clear D. The CDR3 covers 16 residues. The germline CDR1 and CDR2 sequences are MNHEY and SMNVEV (reference sequence). V lost 4 bases to trimming and J lost 5 bases, with 17 bases between them. The CDR3 DNA follows: TGTGCCAGCAGTTCTGTCGGACGAAGGTTGAATGAAAAACTGTTTTTT. Amino acids: CASSSVGRRLNEKLFF. Full variable domain (missing parts from reference TRBV27 and TRBJ1-4): EAQVTQNPRYLITVTGKKLTVTCSQNMNHEYMSWYRQDPGLGLRQIYYSMNVEVTDKGDVPEGYKVSRKEKRNFPLILESPSPNQTSLYFCASSSVGRRLNEKLFFGSGTQLSVL.

J is TRBJ2-1 and V is TRBV6-5; TRBD2 agrees at 12 bases. This CDR3 has 17 amino acids. J was trimmed by 5 bases and V by 2 bases; bases with no gene match: 7. Per germline, CDR1 MNHEY and CDR2 SVGAGI. CDR3 in amino acids: CASSYSGLAGTNNEQFF. CDR3 sequence (DNA): TGTGCCAGCAGTTACAGCGGACTAGCGGGAACCAACAATGAGCAGTTCTTC.

This clonotype occurred a few times. CDR3 region: CASSLTGLAGYEQFF. CDR3 in DNA: TGTGCCAGCAGCTTAACGGGACTAGCGGGGTATGAGCAGTTCTTC. The V and J genes are TRBV12-3 or TRBV12-4 and TRBJ2-1; 13 bases are a match to TRBD2. V gave up 6 bases and J gave up 8 bases; unmatched junction bases: 7. The CDR3 consists of 15 residues.

This clonotype was observed many times. The chain recombines TRBV7-3 with TRBJ2-3; D is possibly TRBD2 (7 bases). CDR1 SGHTA and CDR2 FQGTGA come from the germline V gene. The CDR3 is 14 amino acids. Between the trimmed V and J ends, which lost 1 base and 4 bases, there was a span of 9 bases. As DNA, the CDR3 is TGTGCCAGCAGCTTAAGGGGGGGCCCAGATACGCAGTATTTT. It codes for CASSLRGGPDTQYF.

This clonotype showed up just a few times. The V gene is TRBV12-5, the J gene TRBJ1-5, with a possible D match to TRBD1 (5 bases). The germline CDR1 and CDR2 sequences are LGHNT and FRNRAP. The length of the CDR3 is 17 residues. V was cut by 0 bases and J by 2 bases, with 14 bases left in between. The CDR3 loop is CASGLVSGSGGNQPQHF. CDR3 DNA: TGTGCTAGTGGTTTGGTCTCAGGGTCCGGGGGCAATCAGCCCCAGCATTTT.

The sample holds many counts of this clonotype. The J gene is TRBJ1-1, the V gene TRBV6-1; 9 bases fit TRBD1. V lost 6 bases, J lost 5 bases, and 10 bases stayed unmatched. The length of the CDR3 is 15 residues. Germline CDR1 MNHNS, CDR2 SASEGT. CDR3 sequence (DNA): TGTGCCAGCAGGTTGTTGACAGGGGGGGTGACTGAAGCTTTCTTT. Its protein is CASRLLTGGVTEAFF.

This clonotype was recorded at least ten times. The genes are TRBV10-3 and TRBJ1-2; a possible D gene is TRBD1 (5 bases). The germline gives CDR1 ENHRY, CDR2 SYGVKD. CDR3 length: 13 amino acids. Trimming took 2 bases from V and 6 from J, leaving 10 bases between them. DNA of the CDR3: TGTGCCATCAGTGAGGGTAGGGGTGATGGCTACACCTTC. As protein: CAISEGRGDGYTF.

This clonotype appeared many times. This sequence joins TRBV29-1 and TRBJ2-7; tentatively, D is TRBD1 (6 bases). The length of the CDR3 is 13 residues. Germline CDR1 is SQVTM and CDR2 is ANQGSEA. The CDR3 nucleotides are TGCAGGTTAGACAGGTTCTACCCCCTCGAGCAGTACGTC. It is translated as CRLDRFYPLEQYV.

This clonotype was observed at least ten times. The chain couples TRBV7-9 to TRBJ1-6; D is undetermined. The CDR3 is made up of 13 amino acids. The germline CDR1 and CDR2 sequences are SEHNR and FQNEAQ (reference sequence). V lost 3 bases and J lost 7, with 7 bases in between. The chain's CDR3 is CASSLLSNSPLHF. The CDR3 coding sequence is TGTGCCAGCAGCTTGCTCTCCAATTCACCCCTCCACTTT.

This clonotype has only a few counts. This chain uses TRBV24-1 with TRBJ2-3; weak D call: TRBD1 (6 bases). The CDR3 loop spans 16 amino acids. The germline gives CDR1 KGHDR, CDR2 SFDVKD. V lost 5 bases and J lost 6, with 20 bases in between. The chain's CDR3 is CATSVPRAGERDTQYF. The CDR3 bases are TGTGCCACCAGTGTCCCCAGGGCAGGGGAAAGGGATACGCAGTATTTT.